Listed below are T cell receptor beta chains from one sample, sequenced in a study of regulatory T cells in long-lasting Graves disease. TCRdb re-called the multiplex PCR reads with MiXCR, one entry per CDR3 protein. The profile shows around 480,000 distinct CDR3 sequences, around 15% of them singletons. These data also formed part of another study, on T cells in Graves' hyperthyroidism and ophthalmopathy.

This specimen was peripheral blood mononuclear cells (PBMCs), taken at new diagnosis, from a patient treated with antithyroid drugs. Receptor source: a middle-aged woman with Graves disease. Both conserved end residues are part of each CDR3. A D gene is named only where the DNA matches it firmly. Size is omitted from some rows. Given values are once, few, many or a class for expanded clones.

J gene	D gene	V gene	clone size	CDR3 DNA	CDR3 protein
TRBJ1-4	TRBD1	TRBV27	many	TGTGCCAGCAGTCCGACAGGGTTAGACGAAAAACTGTTTTTT	CASSPTGLDEKLFF
TRBJ1-4	NA	TRBV6-1	few	TGTGCCAGCAGCGAAGGCGGCCTCGCTAATGAAAAACTGTTTTTT	CASSEGGLANEKLFF
TRBJ1-6	NA	TRBV4-1	NA	TGCGCCAGCAGCCAAGATCGGCCAGGGGAATCACCCCTCCACTTT	CASSQDRPGESPLHF
TRBJ1-1	TRBD1	TRBV15	many	TGTGCCACCAGCAGAGATAGAATCGGACAGGGGTCGAACACTGAAGCTTTCTTT	CATSRDRIGQGSNTEAFF
TRBJ2-2	TRBD2	TRBV28	few	TGTGCCACTGGTCTAAGCGGGGGGTTAACCGGGGAGCTGTTTTTT	CATGLSGGLTGELFF
TRBJ1-6	TRBD1	TRBV2	NA	TGTGCCAGCAGGCCGGGACAGAGCTCCTATAATTCACCCCTCCACTTT	CASRPGQSSYNSPLHF
TRBJ1-6	NA	TRBV19	many	TGTGCCAGTAGTCCTGAGACAGATAATTCACCCCTCCACTTT	CASSPETDNSPLHF
TRBJ1-5	NA	TRBV7-6	NA	TGTGCCAGCAGCTGGGGGGGGCTTCAGCCCCAGCATTTT	CASSWGGLQPQHF
TRBJ1-1	NA	TRBV27	many	TGTGCCAGCAGTTCTTGGACAGAGATGATAATGAACACTGAAGCTTTCTTT	CASSSWTEMIMNTEAFF
TRBJ1-6	NA	TRBV5-1	many	TGTGCCAGCAGCTTAGCGCAGGGTAATTCACCCCTCCACTTT	CASSLAQGNSPLHF
TRBJ2-7	NA	TRBV18	NA	TGTGCCAGCTCACCCCAGGAGTTCGGGGAGCAGTACTTC	CASSPQEFGEQYF
TRBJ1-2	TRBD1	TRBV19	NA	TGTGCCAGTAGTATTCAGGGGGCTAACTATGGCTACACCTTC	CASSIQGANYGYTF